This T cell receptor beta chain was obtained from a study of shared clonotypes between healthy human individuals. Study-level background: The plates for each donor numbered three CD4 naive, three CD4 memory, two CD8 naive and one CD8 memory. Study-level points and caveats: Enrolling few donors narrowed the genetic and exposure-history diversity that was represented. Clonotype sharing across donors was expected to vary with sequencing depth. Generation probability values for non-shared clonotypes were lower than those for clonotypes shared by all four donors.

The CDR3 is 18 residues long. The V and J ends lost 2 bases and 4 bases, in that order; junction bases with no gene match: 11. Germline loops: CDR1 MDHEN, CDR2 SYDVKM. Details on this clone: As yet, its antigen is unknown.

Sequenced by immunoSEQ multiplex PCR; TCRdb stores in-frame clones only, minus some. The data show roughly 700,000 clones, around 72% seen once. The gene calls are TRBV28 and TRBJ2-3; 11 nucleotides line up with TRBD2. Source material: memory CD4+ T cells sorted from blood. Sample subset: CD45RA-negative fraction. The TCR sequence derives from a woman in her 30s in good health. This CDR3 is CASSLPLSLAGGADTQYF. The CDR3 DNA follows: TGTGCCAGCAGTTTACCCCTCTCCCTAGCGGGAGGCGCAGATACGCAGTATTTT. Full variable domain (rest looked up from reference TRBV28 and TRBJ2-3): DVKVTQSSRYLVKRTGEKVFLECVQDMDHENMFWYRQDPGLGLRLIYFSYDVKMKEKGDIPEGYSVSREKKERFSLILESASTNQTSMYLCASSLPLSLAGGADTQYFGPGTRLTVL.